The following is a TCR beta chain sequence with its context. No antigen is known for it. The CDR3 loop spans 14 amino acids. Germline V lookup: CDR1 WNHNN, CDR2 SYGVQD (reference sequence). The germline V and J ends were trimmed by 2 bases and 5 bases, with 12 bases remaining between them. The sample belongs to a study of T cell responses to AZD1222 COVID-19 vaccine. General study findings and limits: Among vaccine-associated CD4 TCRs, coverage spanned spike, with dominance at 160-218 and 743-854.

The repertoire was sequenced with immunoSEQ multiplex PCR; TCRdb's copy has only in-frame clones and lacks some. The sample lists about 180,000 clones; about 93% were seen once. Sequenced here: peripheral blood, sampled 28 days after the second dose of the MenACWY control vaccine. This receptor was obtained from an adult who received the MenACWY meningococcal vaccine as a control. The chain is built from TRBV10-1 and TRBJ1-1; D is possibly TRBD1 (5 bases). CDR3 coding DNA: TGCGCCAGCAGTGAGGGGGCGCCCCGGACTGAAGCTTTCTTT. Its protein is CASSEGAPRTEAFF.